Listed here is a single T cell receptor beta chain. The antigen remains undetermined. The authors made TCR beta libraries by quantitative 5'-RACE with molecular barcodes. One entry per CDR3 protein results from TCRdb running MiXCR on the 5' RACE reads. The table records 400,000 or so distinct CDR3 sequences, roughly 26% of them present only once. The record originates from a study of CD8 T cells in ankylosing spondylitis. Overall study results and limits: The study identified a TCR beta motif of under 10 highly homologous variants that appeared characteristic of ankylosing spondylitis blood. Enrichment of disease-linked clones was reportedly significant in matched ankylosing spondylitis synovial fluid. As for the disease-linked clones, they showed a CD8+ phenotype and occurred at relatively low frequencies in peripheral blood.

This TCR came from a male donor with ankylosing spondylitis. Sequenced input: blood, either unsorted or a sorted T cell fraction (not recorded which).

CDR3 in DNA: TGTGCCAGTAGCGTAGGACGGGTCCGGAACACCGGGGAGCTGTTTTTT. This sequence encodes CASSVGRVRNTGELFF. The V gene is TRBV19, the J gene TRBJ2-2; D unclear. Looked up from germline, CDR1 is LNHDA and CDR2 is SQIVND (reference sequence). V shed 6 bases and J shed 1 base, with 15 bases lying between them. CDR3 size: 16 residues. The full variable domain, in which reference TRBV19 and TRBJ2-2 provide the parts outside the CDR3, is DGGITQSPKYLFRKEGQNVTLSCEQNLNHDAMYWYRQDPGQGLRLIYYSQIVNDFQKGDIAEGYSVSREKKESFPLTVTSAQKNPTAFYLCASSVGRVRNTGELFFGEGSRLTVL.